The text below deals with one T cell receptor beta chain. This record belongs to a study of patients and donors after allogeneic stem cell transplantation. The CDR3 extends over 19 amino acids. Germline CDR1 SGHVS, CDR2 FQNEAQ. V was clipped by 1 base and J by 2 bases; unmatched bases: 9. TCRdb re-called the RT-PCR reads through MiXCR, storing one row per CDR3 protein. The table lists approximately 410,000 distinct CDR3 sequences, roughly 17% of them singletons. This sequence was found in a human donor who was either an allogeneic HSCT recipient or a stem cell or donor lymphocyte infusion donor (not recorded which). It is not recorded whose cells these are; they may come from a transplant donor. The chain joins TRBV7-8 to TRBJ2-3, with 13 bases that match TRBD2. The sequenced sample consisted of blood, either unsorted or a sorted T cell fraction (not recorded which). The chain's CDR3 is CASSLEGTSGTHPTDTQYF. CDR3 nucleotide sequence: TGTGCCAGCAGCTTAGAAGGGACTAGCGGGACCCACCCCACAGATACGCAGTATTTT.